These T cell receptor beta chains were read from a single sample in a study of early T cells in non-severe SARS-CoV-2 infection. TCRdb fed the 5' RACE reads into MiXCR, producing one record per CDR3 protein. The sample includes around 40,000 distinct CDR3 sequences, 5% to 6.5% of them seen just once. Sequenced sample: whole blood. The origin of the receptors is an adult who was a healthcare worker with PCR-confirmed SARS-CoV-2 infection or an uninfected control (not recorded which). Both conserved end residues are part of each CDR3. Fields, in order: V gene, clone size, CDR3 length, D gene, J gene, CDR3 protein, CDR3 DNA. A D gene is named only where the DNA matches it firmly. Clone size appears in some rows only: once, few, many, or a class for an expanded clone.

TRBV6-5,-,14,-,TRBJ1-3,CASSQGGLGNTIYF,TGTGCCAGCAGTCAGGGCGGCCTTGGAAACACCATATATTTT
TRBV4-2,many,13,-,TRBJ2-3,CASSQPLADTQYF,TGTGCCAGCAGCCAACCCCTAGCGGATACGCAGTATTTT
TRBV6-1,-,14,TRBD1,TRBJ2-1,CASSEEDRVYEQFF,TGTGCCAGCAGTGAAGAGGACAGGGTCTATGAGCAGTTCTTC
TRBV27,many,16,-,TRBJ2-3,CASSPRGWGLTDTQYF,TGTGCCAGCAGCCCCCGGGGGTGGGGCCTCACAGATACGCAGTATTTT
TRBV20-1,medium-sized,16,TRBD1,TRBJ2-5,CSAPGQGDFIQETQYF,TGCAGTGCTCCGGGACAGGGTGACTTCATCCAAGAGACCCAGTACTTC
TRBV7-9,-,14,-,TRBJ1-5,CASSSQGGNQPQHF,TGTGCCAGCAGCTCACAGGGAGGCAATCAGCCCCAGCATTTT
TRBV5-4,few,15,TRBD2,TRBJ2-1,CASSGASGSYNEQFF,TGTGCCAGCAGCGGGGCTAGCGGTTCCTACAATGAGCAGTTCTTC
TRBV5-1,few,15,-,TRBJ2-3,CASSLGQVNTDTQYF,TGCGCCAGCAGCTTGGGACAGGTGAACACAGATACGCAGTATTTT
TRBV7-9,few,14,TRBD2,TRBJ2-3,CASSSGTSGDTQYF,TGTGCCAGCAGCTCCGGGACTAGCGGGGATACGCAGTATTTT
TRBV20-1,many,13,-,TRBJ2-1,CSARPRIRDEQFF,TGCAGTGCTAGGCCTAGAATCAGGGATGAGCAGTTCTTC
TRBV24-1,many,14,-,TRBJ2-1,CATSDGGSNNEQFF,TGTGCCACCAGTGATGGGGGCTCCAACAATGAGCAGTTCTTC
TRBV2,many,11,-,TRBJ2-7,CASSTYYEQYF,TGTGCCAGCAGTACTTACTACGAGCAGTACTTC
TRBV5-1,many,15,-,TRBJ1-4,CASSLYGQTNEKLFF,TGCGCCAGCAGCTTGTACGGGCAGACTAATGAAAAACTGTTTTTT
TRBV28,-,15,TRBD1,TRBJ1-5,CASSSGDRESQPQHF,TGTGCCAGCAGTAGCGGGGACAGGGAGAGTCAGCCCCAGCATTTT
TRBV30,many,11,-,TRBJ2-7,CAGRERREQYF,TGTGCCGGGCGGGAACGCCGGGAGCAGTACTTC
TRBV12-3/TRBV12-4,many,14,-,TRBJ1-3,CASSFSDRGNTIYF,TGTGCCAGCAGTTTTTCGGACAGAGGGAACACCATATATTTT
TRBV5-1,many,17,TRBD2,TRBJ2-1,CASSYGTSGFSYNEQFF,TGCGCCAGCAGCTACGGGACTAGCGGTTTCTCCTACAATGAGCAGTTCTTC